This T cell receptor beta chain is drawn from a study of cytomegalovirus exposure and HLA in healthy donors. The CDR3 runs to 13 residues. From germline, CDR1 is SNHLY and CDR2 FYNNEI. The V end lost 6 bases, the J end lost 5 bases, and 12 bases lay between the germline ends. The primer mix had 60 Vbeta and 13 Jbeta primers. Generated by immunoSEQ multiplex PCR, the TCRdb table keeps only in-frame clones and is missing some. The sample carries 170,000 or so clones, 75% to 85% recorded once. The chain recombines TRBV2 with TRBJ2-3; no clear D gene. The sequence was collected from a boy aged 5-17 years in good health and CMV-seronegative. The sequenced sample was PBMCs. The DNA of the CDR3 is TGTGCCAGCAGCGGAATTACAGTAGATACGCAGTATTTT. It encodes CASSGITVDTQYF.